What follows are 8 T cell receptor beta chains derived from one specimen sequenced in a study of tissue T cells after allogeneic stem cell transplantation. Here immunoSEQ multiplex PCR was the method, and the copy in TCRdb shows in-frame clones only, minus some. The sample shows tens of thousands of clones, just under 95% of them seen only once. Sequenced here: blood, sampled before transplantation. The receptors shown here come from a woman aged 35 to 70 who later had graft-versus-host disease after an allogeneic stem cell transplant.

V and J are TRBV29-1 and TRBJ2-3, with TRBD2 matching over 13 bases. The CDR3 has 14 residues. The trim removed 4 bases at V and 4 bases at J, leaving 2 bases unmatched. CDR1 and CDR2 (germline): SQVTM, ANQGSEA. The CDR3 DNA is TGCAGCGTTGGAACTAGCGGGAGGGCAGATACGCAGTATTTT. Residues: CSVGTSGRADTQYF.

The rearrangement links TRBV3-1 (or the pseudogene TRBV3-2) to TRBJ1-5; no definite D call. Per the germline V gene, CDR1 is LGHDT and CDR2 is YNNKEL (reference sequence). The length of the CDR3 is 14 residues. V lost 4 bases and J lost 5, with 12 bases in between. CDR3 DNA sequence: TGTGCCAGCAGCCCCGTAATCACCGATCAGCCCCAGCATTTT. This translates into CASSPVITDQPQHF.

The chain recombines TRBV5-1 with TRBJ1-1; D uncertain. V was cut by 4 bases and J by 11 bases, with 21 bases left in between. Per the germline V gene, CDR1 is SGHRS and CDR2 is YFSETQ. The CDR3 runs to 14 residues. The CDR3 reads CASSPSDPMNTAFF. The DNA for the CDR3 is TGCGCCAGCAGCCCGTCGGACCCAATGAACACGGCTTTCTTT. The variable domain in full, completed from reference TRBV5-1 and TRBJ1-1, reads KAGVTQTPRYLIKTRGQQVTLSCSPISGHRSVSWYQQTPGQGLQFLFEYFSETQRNKGNFPGRFSGRQFSNSRSEMNVSTLELGDSALYLCASSPSDPMNTAFFGQGTRLTVV.

This clone appeared a single time. The chain recombines TRBV6-1 with TRBJ2-1; 9 bases match TRBD1. The J segment lost 2 bases and the V segment lost 4 bases, leaving 6 bases of the junction unmatched. Germline CDR1 and CDR2: MNHNS and SASEGT. CDR3 size: 16 residues. The DNA for the CDR3 is TGTGCCAGCAGTGGAAGGACAGGGGACCCCTACAATGAGCAGTTCTTC. This translates into CASSGRTGDPYNEQFF.

The chain couples TRBV7-9 to TRBJ2-7, with 9 bases identical to TRBD1. The germline gives CDR1 SEHNR, CDR2 FQNEAQ (reference sequence). The V segment lost 2 bases and the J segment 2 bases; nucleotides outside the gene matches: 4. The CDR3 length is 15 residues. CDR3 region: CASSLLGTGPYEQYF. The CDR3 region has the DNA TGTGCCAGCAGCTTATTGGGGACAGGGCCCTACGAGCAGTACTTC.

In this sample, this clone turned up once. At one of its ends the junction is not consistent with the germline gene, which may arise from a read error. The V and J genes are TRBV30 and TRBJ1-4; 10 nucleotides match TRBD1. This CDR3 has 14 residues. CDR1 is GTSNPN, CDR2 SVGIG, per germline (reference sequence). The CDR3 coding sequence is TGTGCCTGGAGTAGACAGGGGGCTAACGAAAAACTGTTTTTT. It encodes CAWSRQGANEKLFF.

V is TRBV11-2 and J is TRBJ2-5; D is undetermined. The V end lost 1 base, the J end lost 4 bases, and 7 bases lay between the germline ends. The length of the CDR3 is 13 residues. The V gene's germline CDR1 is SGHAT and CDR2 FQNNGV. This CDR3 reads CASSLGNTETQYF. CDR3 bases: TGTGCCAGCAGCTTAGGTAATACAGAGACCCAGTACTTC. Full variable domain (remainder filled in from reference TRBV11-2 and TRBJ2-5): EAGVAQSPRYKIIEKRQSVAFWCNPISGHATLYWYQQILGQGPKLLIQFQNNGVVDDSQLPKDRFSAERLKGVDSTLKIQPAKLEDSAVYLCASSLGNTETQYFGPGTRLLVL.

The chain combines TRBV11-2 with TRBJ2-5; D unclear. CDR1 and CDR2 (germline): SGHAT, FQNNGV. Deletions cut 4 bases from V and 4 bases from J, with 4 bases between. The CDR3 sequence is 11 residues long. CDR3 residues: CASSSRETQYF. The CDR3 nucleotides are TGTGCCAGCAGCTCTCGAGAGACCCAGTACTTC.